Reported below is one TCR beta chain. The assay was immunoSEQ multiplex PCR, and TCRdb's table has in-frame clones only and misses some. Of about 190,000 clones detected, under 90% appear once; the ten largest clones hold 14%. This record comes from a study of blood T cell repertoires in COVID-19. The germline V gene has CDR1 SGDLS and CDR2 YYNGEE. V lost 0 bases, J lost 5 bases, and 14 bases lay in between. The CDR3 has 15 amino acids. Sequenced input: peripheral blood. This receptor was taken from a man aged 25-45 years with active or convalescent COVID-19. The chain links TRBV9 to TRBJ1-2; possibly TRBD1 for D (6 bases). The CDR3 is CASSVEAGTRYGYTF. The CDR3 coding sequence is TGTGCCAGCAGCGTAGAAGCAGGGACACGTTATGGCTACACCTTC. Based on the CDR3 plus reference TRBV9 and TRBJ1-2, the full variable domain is DSGVTQTPKHLITATGQRVTLRCSPRSGDLSVYWYQQSLDQGLQFLIQYYNGEERAKGNILERFSAQQFPDLHSELNLSSLELGDSALYFCASSVEAGTRYGYTFGSGTRLTVV.